What follows are 17 T cell receptor beta chains derived from one specimen sequenced in a study of regulatory and conventional T cells in RAG deficiency. Sequencing used immunoSEQ multiplex PCR; TCRdb keeps in-frame clones, though not all of them. This sample has some 20,000 clones, with about 91% found just once. Genomic DNA came from blood regulatory T cells gated CD4+ CD25-high CD127-low. The data were also submitted as part of a second study, on regulatory T cells. That publication notes: The primer mix had 52 TRBV and 13 TRBJ primers.

Sequenced material: Tregs sorted from blood. The receptors were gathered from a human donor in good health.

This rearrangement joins TRBV5-4 to TRBJ1-1, with D perhaps TRBD1 (5 bases). The CDR3 consists of 15 residues. The V gene lost 4 bases and the J gene lost 4 bases, with 17 bases spanning the gap. Germline CDR1 is SGHNT and CDR2 is YYREEE (reference sequence). The CDR3 region is CASSQPLGESTEAFF. CDR3 DNA: TGTGCCAGCAGCCAGCCACTAGGGGAGAGCACTGAAGCTTTCTTT. Looking up the rest from reference TRBV5-4 and TRBJ1-1 gives the full variable domain: ETGVTQSPTHLIKTRGQQVTLRCSSQSGHNTVSWYQQALGQGPQFIFQYYREEENGRGNFPPRFSGLQFPNYSSELNVNALELDDSALYLCASSQPLGESTEAFFGQGTRLTVV.

The chain carries TRBV19 and TRBJ2-5; D is unresolved. Germline V CDR1 and CDR2: LNHDA, SQIVND (reference sequence). This CDR3 has 13 residues. V was shortened by 5 bases and J by 5 bases, with 12 bases between the two germline ends. Written as DNA, the CDR3 is TGTGCCAGTAGTCAAGGCCTCGGCGAGACCCAGTACTTC. Residues: CASSQGLGETQYF. The variable domain in full, completed from reference TRBV19 and TRBJ2-5, reads DGGITQSPKYLFRKEGQNVTLSCEQNLNHDAMYWYRQDPGQGLRLIYYSQIVNDFQKGDIAEGYSVSREKKESFPLTVTSAQKNPTAFYLCASSQGLGETQYFGPGTRLLVL.

V and J are TRBV7-2 and TRBJ2-4, with TRBD2 matching over 7 bases. The V gene's germline CDR1 is SGHTA and CDR2 FQGNSA. The CDR3 extends over 18 amino acids. The J segment lost 0 bases and the V segment lost 0 bases, leaving 8 bases of the junction unmatched. DNA for the CDR3: TGTGCCAGCAGCTTAGCGGGTATCGGCGGGAGAGCCAAAAACATTCAGTACTTC. Amino acid sequence: CASSLAGIGGRAKNIQYF.

The CDR3 coding sequence is TGTGCCAGCACCACAAGAGCTGGGGACTATGGCTACACCTTC. This sequence encodes CASTTRAGDYGYTF. This chain connects TRBV27 to TRBJ1-2, with no clear D. The germline CDR1 and CDR2 sequences are MNHEY and SMNVEV (reference sequence). V was pared by 7 bases and J by 3 bases, with 15 bases between. The CDR3 sequence is 14 residues long.

The genes are TRBV7-6 and TRBJ1-1; TRBD1 matches 7 bases. Germline V gene data show CDR1 as SGHVS and CDR2 as FNYEAQ. With V trimmed by 5 bases and J by 4 bases, 16 bases remained unmatched. The CDR3 has 17 residues. The CDR3, as DNA: TGTGCCAGCAGCCGTCTCCCTAGGGGGCGGTTGAGCACTGAAGCTTTCTTT. Its protein product is CASSRLPRGRLSTEAFF.

The gene calls are TRBV5-4 and TRBJ2-3, with 10 bases fitting TRBD2. The CDR3 is made up of 17 amino acids. The germline V gene encodes CDR1 SGHNT and CDR2 YYREEE (reference sequence). After removal of 6 bases from V and 3 bases from J, the junction contained 13 bases not matched to a gene. The CDR3 sequence is CASTRPGTSVTTDTQYF. DNA of the CDR3: TGTGCCAGCACCCGACCCGGGACTAGCGTTACGACAGATACGCAGTATTTT. The full variable domain, its missing parts supplied by reference TRBV5-4 and TRBJ2-3, is ETGVTQSPTHLIKTRGQQVTLRCSSQSGHNTVSWYQQALGQGPQFIFQYYREEENGRGNFPPRFSGLQFPNYSSELNVNALELDDSALYLCASTRPGTSVTTDTQYFGPGTRLTVL.

The chain joins TRBV4-2 to TRBJ1-1; D not certain. Trimming left V 4 bases short and J 6 bases short, with 12 bases between. The CDR3 sequence is 13 residues long. The germline CDR1 and CDR2 sequences are LGHNA and YNFKEQ. The CDR3 loop is CASSRKEEPEAFF. The CDR3 bases are TGTGCCAGCAGCCGGAAAGAGGAGCCTGAAGCTTTCTTT.

The J gene is TRBJ2-7, the V gene TRBV5-1, with D perhaps matching TRBD1 (6 bases). The CDR3 loop spans 15 amino acids. V lost 1 base to trimming and J lost 6 bases, with 17 bases between them. Germline V gene sequence: CDR1 SGHRS, CDR2 YFSETQ. Here the CDR3 DNA reads TGCGCCAGCAGCTTGTCGGCAGGGGCTAGGGGCGAGCAGTACTTC. Translation gives CASSLSAGARGEQYF.

J is TRBJ2-7 and V is TRBV28; no reliable D call. CDR3 length: 12 residues. Between the trimmed V and J ends, which lost 3 bases and 4 bases, there was a span of 7 bases. Germline loops: CDR1 MDHEN, CDR2 SYDVKM. Here the CDR3 reads CASSFGAYEQYF. The CDR3 nucleotides are TGTGCCAGCAGTTTCGGAGCGTACGAGCAGTACTTC. Based on the CDR3 plus reference TRBV28 and TRBJ2-7, the full variable domain is DVKVTQSSRYLVKRTGEKVFLECVQDMDHENMFWYRQDPGLGLRLIYFSYDVKMKEKGDIPEGYSVSREKKERFSLILESASTNQTSMYLCASSFGAYEQYFGPGTRLTVT.

V and J are TRBV7-9 and TRBJ1-3; 12 nucleotides line up with TRBD1. The CDR3 covers 18 residues. Trimming cost V 1 base and J 3 bases; bases outside gene matches: 7. Germline V gives CDR1 SEHNR, CDR2 FQNEAQ (reference sequence). The CDR3 DNA reads TGTGCCAGCAGCTTAGGGGGGACAGGGGGCGCGAGTGGAAACACCATATATTTT. It encodes CASSLGGTGGASGNTIYF.

V is TRBV6-5 and J is TRBJ1-2; a possible D gene is TRBD1 (6 bases). V lost 6 bases, J lost 8 bases, and 16 bases lay in between. CDR3 length: 13 residues. The germline gives CDR1 MNHEY, CDR2 SVGAGI. CDR3 residues: CASRPSQTGGYTF. CDR3 nucleotide sequence: TGTGCCAGCAGGCCCTCGCAGACAGGAGGCTACACCTTC.

V usage is TRBV6-5 and J usage is TRBJ1-2; possible D gene TRBD1, 5 bases. V was shortened by 1 base and J by 3 bases, with 12 bases between the two germline ends. This CDR3 spans 15 amino acids. Looked up from germline, CDR1 is MNHEY and CDR2 is SVGAGI. The CDR3 sequence: CASSYWQGPDYGYTF. DNA for the CDR3: TGTGCCAGCAGTTACTGGCAGGGCCCTGACTATGGCTACACCTTC.

This rearrangement joins TRBV4-1 to TRBJ2-5; TRBD2 matches at 9 bases. This CDR3 spans 16 amino acids. With V trimmed by 0 bases and J by 5 bases, 7 bases remained unmatched. Germline V lookup: CDR1 MGHRA, CDR2 YSYEKL. CDR3 loop: CASSQDGAGGGETQYF. In DNA, the CDR3 is TGCGCCAGCAGCCAAGATGGAGCGGGGGGCGGGGAGACCCAGTACTTC.

The gene calls are TRBV28 and TRBJ2-2, with 8 bases aligning to TRBD1. The CDR3 has 16 residues. In germline, CDR1 is MDHEN, CDR2 SYDVKM. Losses at the gene ends were 7 bases for V and 2 bases for J; bases not matched to a gene: 9. CDR3 loop: CASNLHRGTNTGELFF. The CDR3 DNA sequence: TGTGCCAGCAACCTCCACAGGGGGACCAACACCGGGGAGCTGTTTTTT.

Remarks on this clone: A junction end diverges from the germline sequence, so it may reflect a read error. V and J are TRBV9 and TRBJ2-1, with 10 bases fitting TRBD2. This CDR3 spans 15 amino acids. Germline V gene sequence: CDR1 SGDLS, CDR2 YYNGEE. CDR3: CAGSKAGGPSNEQFF. The CDR3, as DNA: TGTGCCGGCAGCAAAGCGGGAGGGCCCTCGAATGAGCAGTTCTTC.

The V gene is TRBV10-1, the J gene TRBJ2-7, with D uncertain. CDR1 WNHNN and CDR2 SYGVQD come from the germline V gene (reference sequence). V dropped 3 bases and J dropped 7 bases, with 16 bases sitting between them. This CDR3 is built from 14 residues. CDR3 loop: CASSESHRVWEQYF. In DNA form, the CDR3 reads TGCGCCAGCAGTGAATCCCACCGAGTGTGGGAGCAGTACTTC.

The rearrangement uses TRBV6-1 and TRBJ2-1; the match to TRBD2 covers 9 bases. V shed 5 bases, J shed 7 bases, and the junction held 6 bases outside the gene matches. The CDR3 length is 14 residues. Germline CDR1 and CDR2: MNHNS and SASEGT. The CDR3 is CASSRYSGGNEQFF. The CDR3, as DNA: TGTGCCAGCAGTAGGTATAGCGGGGGAAATGAGCAGTTCTTC.